The sequence of this TCR beta chain was determined in a study of T cell changes during pregnancy in multiple sclerosis. Clones were read by immunoSEQ multiplex PCR, and TCRdb kept only the in-frame ones, dropping some. Of fewer than 70,000 clones listed, over 80% are singletons. V trimming: 0 bases; J trimming: 7 bases; junction bases outside the gene matches: 6. The CDR3 runs to 16 residues. From germline, CDR1 is MNHEY and CDR2 SVGAGI. This clonotype was sampled from a female donor in good health, enrolled as a control in a pregnancy study. The specimen comprised peripheral blood, sampled in the second trimester of pregnancy. J is TRBJ2-1 and V is TRBV6-5, with 10 bases identical to TRBD2. The CDR3 DNA reads as TGTGCCAGCAGTTACTCGTGGCTAGCGGGGGAGAATGAGCAGTTCTTC. Protein: CASSYSWLAGENEQFF.